This TCR beta chain comes out of a study of vaccination effects on CD4 cells after COVID-19. General observations from the study: At late timepoints after vaccination, vaccine- and infection-induced clones shrank markedly.

Sequencing used immunoSEQ multiplex PCR; TCRdb keeps in-frame clones, though not all of them. The repertoire holds some 30,000 clones, with roughly 67% as singletons. Before sequencing took place, the ViraFEST assay used viral peptide pools to expand antigen-specific CD4+ T cells. At the end of over 8 days of culture, CD4+ T cells were isolated. Participants were given two doses of BNT162b2 or mRNA-1273 vaccine. A density of approximately 2 million PBMC per well was used; these cells were cultured with roughly 10 IU/ml IL-2 and roughly 9.2 ug/ml peptides. Cultures got half-medium changes with IL-2 on days 3 and 7. As regards this clone: What it binds is unknown.

Trimming removed 5 bases from V and 3 bases from J, with 11 bases in between. Germline lookup yields CDR1 LNHDA and CDR2 SQIVND (reference sequence). The CDR3 length is 13 residues. The sequence derives from a human donor who received a COVID-19 vaccine. The rearrangement uses TRBV19 and TRBJ2-7; D is perhaps TRBD1 (5 bases). The specimen was CD4+ T cells from PBMCs cultured with SARS-CoV-2 spike peptides, collected after COVID-19 vaccination. CDR3: CASSGRGNYEQYF. The CDR3 region has the DNA TGTGCCAGTAGTGGAAGGGGTAACTACGAGCAGTACTTC.